The TCR beta chain under discussion was sequenced for a study of response to subunit inactivated influenza vaccine. Each CDR3 protein is one row after TCRdb ran MiXCR on the RT-PCR reads. Of around 570,000 distinct CDR3 sequences listed, less than 10% are singletons. The germline gives CDR1 SGHRS, CDR2 YFSETQ. Trimming cost V 4 bases and J 4 bases, with 9 bases left between them. The CDR3 has 14 amino acids. This clonotype turned up a few times. This rearrangement joins TRBV5-1 to TRBJ2-6; D call uncertain. The TCR was taken from a man aged 50 to 69 who received an inactivated influenza vaccine. The input for sequencing was PBMCs from blood, taken around 25 months after vaccination. The CDR3 protein is CASSARPGANVLTF. In DNA, the CDR3 is TGCGCCAGCAGCGCAAGACCCGGGGCCAACGTCCTGACTTTC. The variable domain in full, with the rest retrieved from reference TRBV5-1 and TRBJ2-6, is KAGVTQTPRYLIKTRGQQVTLSCSPISGHRSVSWYQQTPGQGLQFLFEYFSETQRNKGNFPGRFSGRQFSNSRSEMNVSTLELGDSALYLCASSARPGANVLTFGAGSRLTVL.